The next 21 T cell receptor beta chains were all read from a single sample in a study of neurological immune-mediated disorders. Using its own MiXCR run on the 5' RACE reads, TCRdb lists one record per CDR3 protein. This table holds about 80,000 distinct CDR3 sequences, 5.8% found once. The sample's time point: longitudinal time-point 2. Sequenced: PBMCs. These receptors came from a woman aged 55-70 years with multiple sclerosis.

In this sample, this clonotype turned up many times. The rearrangement joins TRBV28 to TRBJ1-2; 8 bases align to TRBD1. CDR1 MDHEN and CDR2 SYDVKM come from the germline V gene. Losses at the gene ends were 4 bases for V and 4 bases for J; bases not matched to a gene: 8. The CDR3 has 15 amino acids. CDR3 nucleotides: TGTGCCAGCAGTTCCCCCTCCGGGACAGGCTATGGCTACACCTTC. Translation gives CASSSPSGTGYGYTF.

This clonotype was picked up many times. CDR3 in DNA: TGCGCCAGCAGCTTGGAGGACAGGGGGCCTGGAAACACCATATATTTT. Amino acid sequence: CASSLEDRGPGNTIYF. The chain combines TRBV5-1 with TRBJ1-3; 11 positions agree with TRBD1. V lost 0 bases to trimming and J lost 2 bases; unmatched junction nucleotides: 1. Germline assignment: CDR1 SGHRS and CDR2 YFSETQ. This CDR3 contains 16 residues.

This clonotype was seen ten or more times. The CDR3 DNA is TGTGCCAGCAGACCGACAGGTGCGACCACAGATACGCAGTATTTT. Translating it yields CASRPTGATTDTQYF. The rearrangement uses TRBV2 and TRBJ2-3; possible D gene TRBD1, 6 bases. The CDR3 runs to 15 residues. CDR1 and CDR2 (germline): SNHLY, FYNNEI. Trimming cost V 6 bases and J 2 bases, with 15 bases left between them.

This clonotype was picked up many times. V and J are TRBV7-9 and TRBJ2-6, with 7 bases identical to TRBD1. Per germline, CDR1 SEHNR and CDR2 FQNEAQ (reference sequence). The CDR3 is 17 residues long. The junction had 13 bases not matched to a gene; V was cut back by 6 bases and J by 5 bases. The CDR3 DNA reads as TGTGCCAGCAGGGCACCGGGACAGACAGTTTGGGCCAACGTCCTGACTTTC. Protein: CASRAPGQTVWANVLTF.

This clonotype was recorded many times. The chain links TRBV5-5 to TRBJ1-3; 7 bases fit TRBD1. Looked up from germline, CDR1 is SGHKS and CDR2 is YYEKEE (reference sequence). Losses at the gene ends were 3 bases for V and 0 bases for J; bases not matched to a gene: 6. The length of the CDR3 is 16 residues. For the CDR3, the DNA is TGTGCCAGCAGCTATACAGGGGCCCTCTCTGGAAACACCATATATTTT. Translating gives CASSYTGALSGNTIYF. Supplemented by reference TRBV5-5 and TRBJ1-3, the full variable domain reads DAGVTQSPTHLIKTRGQQVTLRCSPISGHKSVSWYQQVLGQGPQFIFQYYEKEERGRGNFPDRFSARQFPNYSSELNVNALLLGDSALYLCASSYTGALSGNTIYFGEGSWLTVV.

In its sample, this clonotype was seen many times. The V gene is TRBV20-1, the J gene TRBJ1-5; perhaps TRBD1 as D (5 bases). This CDR3 has 12 amino acids. Trimming removed 4 bases at V and 4 bases at J, with 8 bases between. Germline V gene lookup returns CDR1 DFQATT and CDR2 SNEGSKA (reference sequence). The CDR3 nucleotides are TGCAGTGCTAAAGAGGGGAATCAGCCCCAGCATTTT. Residues: CSAKEGNQPQHF.

This clonotype was picked up many times. V gene TRBV5-1 combines with J gene TRBJ2-1; D may be TRBD2 (6 bases). V was cut by 0 bases and J by 8 bases, with 6 bases left in between. CDR1 is SGHRS, CDR2 YFSETQ, per germline. The CDR3 is made up of 12 amino acids. The chain's CDR3 is CASSLGGDEQFF. As DNA, the CDR3 is TGCGCCAGCAGCTTGGGGGGGGATGAGCAGTTCTTC.

This clonotype was seen many times. The chain combines TRBV20-1 with TRBJ1-1; D uncertain. Germline CDR1 DFQATT, CDR2 SNEGSKA (reference sequence). This CDR3 has 11 residues. The ends were cut back, 3 bases at V and 3 bases at J, with 5 bases in the middle. The CDR3 region has the DNA TGCAGTGCTAGGTGGGACACTGAAGCTTTCTTT. It encodes CSARWDTEAFF.

This clonotype was seen at least ten times. J is TRBJ1-5 and V is TRBV4-1, with TRBD1 as a possible D gene (5 bases). V was pared by 1 base and J by 5 bases, with 12 bases between. The CDR3 has 15 amino acids. Germline-derived CDR1 and CDR2 are MGHRA and YSYEKL. CDR3: CASSQGDSQYQPQHF. DNA for the CDR3: TGCGCCAGCAGCCAAGGTGACAGCCAGTATCAGCCCCAGCATTTT.

This clonotype was seen at least ten times. The chain uses TRBV29-1 and TRBJ2-5; TRBD1 matches at 7 bases. The CDR3 is 12 residues long. V shed 7 bases and J 4 bases; nucleotides not matched to a gene: 6. Looked up from germline, CDR1 is SQVTM and CDR2 is ANQGSEA. The CDR3 DNA reads TGCAGCGACCGACAGGGCCGAGAGACCCAGTACTTC. Encoded protein: CSDRQGRETQYF.

In this sample, this clonotype turned up many times. The chain is built from TRBV5-1 and TRBJ2-4, with D possibly matching TRBD2 (5 bases). The germline V and J ends were trimmed by 0 bases and 2 bases, with 12 bases remaining between them. Germline CDR1 SGHRS, CDR2 YFSETQ. The CDR3 extends over 16 amino acids. This chain's CDR3 is CASSLAVDFPKNIQYF. The CDR3 DNA is TGCGCCAGCAGCTTGGCCGTGGACTTCCCCAAAAACATTCAGTACTTC.

Many counts were recorded for this clonotype. The chain is built from TRBV20-1 and TRBJ1-2, with TRBD1 as a possible D gene (6 bases). The CDR3 contains 15 residues. Between the trimmed V and J ends, which lost 0 bases and 8 bases, there was a span of 19 bases. The germline CDR1 and CDR2 sequences are DFQATT and SNEGSKA (reference sequence). Here the CDR3 DNA reads TGCAGTGCTAGAGATCGGGGGGCCGCCACGGAAGGCTACACCTTC. Residues: CSARDRGAATEGYTF.

This clonotype has more than one count but fewer than ten. CDR3 DNA sequence: TGTGCCAGCAGCCCCCTTGGGGTAGGGAGCAACTATGGCTACACCTTC. It codes for CASSPLGVGSNYGYTF. The rearrangement joins TRBV7-2 to TRBJ1-2; D gene unclear. This CDR3 spans 16 amino acids. Germline CDR1 reads SGHTA; CDR2 reads FQGNSA. V lost 5 bases, J lost 2 bases, and 18 bases lay in between.

The sample holds many counts of this clonotype. The CDR3 DNA follows: TGCAGCGTTGTAGTAACGGGGTACTACACCTTC. This codes for CSVVVTGYYTF. This chain joins TRBV29-1 and TRBJ1-2; unclear D gene. Germline V gives CDR1 SQVTM, CDR2 ANQGSEA. V was pared by 4 bases and J by 10 bases, with 13 bases between. This CDR3 has 11 amino acids.

As to this clonotype: A much larger clonotype is one base distant, so this may be a read error. The J gene is TRBJ2-3, the V gene TRBV29-1, with 9 nucleotides matching TRBD1. The CDR3 consists of 14 residues. The V gene's germline CDR1 is SQVTM and CDR2 ANQGSEA. The CDR3 loop reads CSGEQGADADTQYF. The CDR3 DNA reads as TGCAGCGGTGAACAGGGGGCTGATGCAGATACGCAGTATTTT.

In this sample, this clonotype turned up many times. This chain connects TRBV5-1 to TRBJ1-1; D uncertain. The CDR3 has 14 amino acids. V lost 0 bases and J 1 base, leaving 7 bases between the germline ends. Germline values: CDR1 SGHRS, CDR2 YFSETQ. In DNA, the CDR3 is TGCGCCAGCAGCTTGGAGCCGGAGAACACTGAAGCTTTCTTT. It specifies CASSLEPENTEAFF.

This clonotype was detected many times. The chain recombines TRBV11-2 with TRBJ2-2; 8 bases are shared with TRBD1. CDR3 length: 16 residues. Germline CDR1 reads SGHAT; CDR2 reads FQNNGV. V dropped 5 bases and J dropped 7; count of bases not matched to a gene: 12. The chain's CDR3 is CASSLLRTGFNGELFF. The CDR3 bases are TGTGCCAGCAGCCTACTCCGGACAGGGTTTAACGGGGAGCTGTTTTTT.

This clonotype occurred many times. The chain employs TRBV20-1 and TRBJ1-5; no clear D. Germline V CDR1 and CDR2: DFQATT, SNEGSKA (reference sequence). The CDR3 runs to 13 residues. V lost 5 bases and J lost 0, with 8 bases in between. CDR3 nucleotide sequence: TGCAGTGCTCCCAGTTATAGCAATCAGCCCCAGCATTTT. This codes for CSAPSYSNQPQHF.

There are many counts of this clonotype. The chain joins TRBV29-1 to TRBJ2-2, with D possibly being TRBD1 (6 bases). V lost 3 bases, J lost 4 bases, and 15 bases lay in between. The CDR3 spans 15 residues. The germline V gene encodes CDR1 SQVTM and CDR2 ANQGSEA. The CDR3 protein is CSVETRTVSTGELFF. The CDR3 DNA reads TGCAGCGTTGAGACCCGGACAGTGAGCACCGGGGAGCTGTTTTTT.

The table lists this clonotype with many counts. V is TRBV2 and J is TRBJ1-2; possible D gene TRBD1, 5 bases. Germline CDR1 SNHLY, CDR2 FYNNEI. The V and J ends lost 11 bases and 2 bases respectively, with 12 bases between them. The CDR3 runs 12 residues. CDR3 region: CALRSGNYGYTF. The CDR3 DNA is TGTGCCCTCCGGTCAGGGAACTATGGCTACACCTTC.

This clonotype showed up many times. This chain joins TRBV5-4 and TRBJ1-1; D ambiguous. Germline loops: CDR1 SGHNT, CDR2 YYREEE (reference sequence). V dropped 4 bases and J dropped 3 bases, with 13 bases sitting between them. CDR3 size: 14 residues. CDR3 bases: TGTGCCAGCAGCCCGGTTGGTCGTTACACTGAAGCTTTCTTT. Protein sequence: CASSPVGRYTEAFF. The variable domain in full, completed from reference TRBV5-4 and TRBJ1-1, reads ETGVTQSPTHLIKTRGQQVTLRCSSQSGHNTVSWYQQALGQGPQFIFQYYREEENGRGNFPPRFSGLQFPNYSSELNVNALELDDSALYLCASSPVGRYTEAFFGQGTRLTVV.